This TCR beta chain was documented in a study of molecular identifiers for immune sequencing clone quantification. Study outcomes and limitations: A shared barcode on identical TCR molecules could lead to underestimated sizes for highly expanded clones.

As for this clonotype: Its specificity is not known. One end of the junction fails to match germline, which may point to a read error.

A single record per CDR3 protein comes from TCRdb applying MiXCR to the PCR reads. This sample has about 510,000 distinct CDR3 sequences, with about a fifth found just once. The CDR3 is 13 amino acids. Germline assignment: CDR1 SGHRS and CDR2 YFSETQ. Input material: naive CD8+ T cells from blood, with Jurkat cell RNA spiked in. Sample subset: FACS-sorted CD8+CD4-CCR7+CD45RA+ naive T cells. V usage is TRBV5-1 and J usage is TRBJ2-7, with a weak D call TRBD1 (6 bases). The receptor was isolated from a human donor in good health. Some libraries in this study had Jurkat cell RNA spiked in. The CDR3 here is CAGSPGQTYEQYF. CDR3 nucleotides: TGCGCCGGCAGCCCCGGACAGACCTACGAGCAGTACTTC.